The clone carrying this TCR beta chain was recorded many times. Antigen: not known. This sample was included in a study of T cells in Graves' hyperthyroidism and ophthalmopathy. Findings and limits, study-wide: Ophthalmopathy and stable hyperthyroidism were separated by a 13 V-J model. Onset of ophthalmopathy came a median approximately 6.8 months after the model predicted it. Blood also carried most thyroid clonotypes expanded above 0.001.

The diagnostic basis comprised clinical symptoms, serum thyroxine and TRAb, thyroid ultrasound and orbital computed tomography. Trimming took 4 bases from V and 1 from J, leaving 13 bases between them. The length of the CDR3 is 15 residues. Amplified regions were TCR beta CDR3 sequences from RNA transcripts. The HTBI primer set was used in a first-round RT-PCR of the TCR CDR3. Each CDR3 protein is one row after TCRdb ran MiXCR on the multiplex PCR reads. The sample includes about 260,000 distinct CDR3 sequences, about 25% of them seen just once. Sequencing input: blood. The genes are TRBV12-3 or TRBV12-4 and TRBJ1-1; TRBD1 is a possible D gene (6 bases). This TCR was sampled from a man aged 35-49 years with Graves' hyperthyroidism that later progressed to Graves' ophthalmopathy. The CDR3 sequence: CASSYPGQKNTEAFF. The CDR3 nucleotides read TGTGCCAGCAGTTACCCGGGACAAAAGAACACTGAAGCTTTCTTT.